One sample yielded the 18 T cell receptor beta chains listed below, sequenced in a study of cytomegalovirus exposure and HLA in healthy donors (TCRdb year 2017). The library was prepared using the immunoSEQ multiplex PCR assay. For the multiplex PCR, a mixture combining 60 forward primers for TCR Vbeta segments and 13 reverse primers for TCR Jbeta segments was used. TCRdb took this table from immuneACCESS and kept in-frame rearrangements with V and J called. Such tables lack part of the clones; where checked against another copy, unresolved V genes explain under half of the gap, and the rest is unexplained. The sample includes 150,000 or so clones, with over 70% observed a single time. 1.3% of the sample comes from the top ten. Input material: PBMCs. These receptors originate from a man aged 45 to 65 in good health and CMV-seropositive.

V gene TRBV11-1 combines with J gene TRBJ1-2; D not resolved. V was trimmed by 2 bases and J by 0 bases, leaving 7 bases between them. CDR1 is SGHAT, CDR2 FQDESV, per germline (reference sequence). CDR3 length equals 14 residues. CDR3 in amino acids: CASSLSGANYGYTF. The DNA for the CDR3 is TGTGCCAGCAGCTTATCGGGAGCTAACTATGGCTACACCTTC.

This chain joins TRBV15 and TRBJ1-5; TRBD1 is a possible D gene (6 bases). CDR3 length equals 16 residues. Germline V gene data show CDR1 as LNHNV and CDR2 as YYDKDF (reference sequence). V lost 3 bases, J lost 1 base, and 13 bases lay in between. The CDR3 nucleotides read TGTGCCACCAGCAGGCAGACAGGTACCAGCAATCAGCCCCAGCATTTT. It encodes CATSRQTGTSNQPQHF.

This chain joins TRBV5-6 and TRBJ2-1; 7 positions agree with TRBD1. The CDR3 covers 14 residues. The ends lost 4 bases at V and 3 bases at J; junction bases unmatched: 4. Germline CDR1 and CDR2: SGHDT and YYEEEE. The chain's CDR3 is CASSPWDSYNEQFF. As DNA, the CDR3 is TGTGCCAGCAGCCCCTGGGACAGCTACAATGAGCAGTTCTTC.

The chain is built from TRBV18 and TRBJ2-2; a weak D match, TRBD2 (6 bases). Germline CDR1 KGHSH, CDR2 LQKENI. Trimming removed 3 bases at V and 7 bases at J, with 21 bases between. The length of the CDR3 is 17 residues. CDR3 DNA: TGTGCCAGCTCACCGGTTTTTAGCGGAGATTATAGCGGGGAGCTGTTTTTT. It translates to CASSPVFSGDYSGELFF.

In its sample, this clone was seen once. V gene TRBV4-3 combines with J gene TRBJ2-2; possibly TRBD2 for D (6 bases). Trimming cost V 8 bases and J 0 bases, with 10 bases left between them. CDR3 size: 14 residues. CDR1 is LGHNA and CDR2 is YSLEER in the germline V gene. CDR3 DNA: TGCGCCAGCTCCGGGACTGCGAACACCGGGGAGCTGTTTTTT. Encoded protein: CASSGTANTGELFF.

The rearrangement joins TRBV2 to TRBJ2-5; 9 positions match TRBD1. CDR3 length: 15 amino acids. Germline values: CDR1 SNHLY, CDR2 FYNNEI. The V and J ends lost 7 bases and 2 bases, in that order; junction bases with no gene match: 8. In nucleotides, the CDR3 is TGTGCCAGCACCCTCGGACAGGGGTATCAAGAGACCCAGTACTTC. Translated: CASTLGQGYQETQYF.

This chain links TRBV30 with TRBJ1-2; D is undetermined. The CDR3 is 16 amino acids. The V and J ends lost 3 bases and 3 bases respectively, with 20 bases between them. Germline lookup yields CDR1 GTSNPN and CDR2 SVGIG (reference sequence). The CDR3 spells CAWRTRVAGTDYGYTF. CDR3 coding DNA: TGTGCCTGGAGAACCCGGGTTGCGGGCACTGACTATGGCTACACCTTC.

Worth noting for this clone: Distinct nucleotide sequences in the sample also encode this CDR3. The J gene is TRBJ1-1, the V gene TRBV5-1; no clear D. The germline V gene has CDR1 SGHRS and CDR2 YFSETQ. Between the trimmed V and J ends, which lost 3 bases and 1 base, there was a span of 7 bases. This CDR3 spans 13 amino acids. The CDR3 loop reads CASSSTGNTEAFF. The CDR3 DNA reads TGCGCCAGCAGCTCGACGGGGAACACTGAAGCTTTCTTT.

V and J are TRBV27 and TRBJ2-6; 9 positions match TRBD1. Trimming took 0 bases from V and 2 from J; bases not matched to a gene: 5. The CDR3 spans 18 residues. The germline V gene encodes CDR1 MNHEY and CDR2 SMNVEV (reference sequence). The CDR3 protein is CASSLSYRTGAGANVLTF. CDR3 nucleotide sequence: TGTGCCAGCAGTTTATCTTATCGGACAGGGGCTGGGGCCAACGTCCTGACTTTC.

The chain combines TRBV7-3 with TRBJ1-3; D unclear. The V and J ends lost 6 bases and 2 bases respectively, with 23 bases between them. The CDR3 loop spans 18 amino acids. Per the germline V gene, CDR1 is SGHTA and CDR2 is FQGTGA. CDR3 in amino acids: CASRIRTYGVGTGNTIYF. For the CDR3, the DNA is TGTGCCAGCAGAATAAGAACCTACGGGGTAGGAACTGGAAACACCATATATTTT.

The chain recombines TRBV5-8 with TRBJ2-1, with D maybe TRBD2 (6 bases). The germline V gene has CDR1 SGHTS and CDR2 YDEGEE. Trimming took off 4 bases at V and 4 bases at J, with 21 bases between the two ends. The CDR3 extends over 17 amino acids. The CDR3 sequence is CASSALRQRTIYNEQFF. Written as DNA, the CDR3 is TGTGCCAGCAGCGCCCTGAGACAGAGGACTATTTACAATGAGCAGTTCTTC. The whole variable domain, remainder taken from reference TRBV5-8 and TRBJ2-1, is EAGVTQSPTHLIKTRGQQATLRCSPISGHTSVYWYQQALGLGLQFLLWYDEGEERNRGNFPPRFSGRQFPNYSSELNVNALELEDSALYLCASSALRQRTIYNEQFFGPGTRLTVL.

The chain couples TRBV7-3 to TRBJ2-5, with D maybe TRBD2 (6 bases). V lost 4 bases and J lost 4, with 13 bases in between. Per germline, CDR1 SGHTA and CDR2 FQGTGA. This CDR3 is built from 14 residues. CDR3 in amino acids: CASSSRGALETQYF. The CDR3, as DNA: TGTGCCAGCAGCTCCCGCGGGGCTTTAGAGACCCAGTACTTC.

The chain is built from TRBV7-2 and TRBJ2-3; a weak D match, TRBD1 (6 bases). Trimming cost V 0 bases and J 6 bases, with 13 bases left between them. This CDR3 comprises 15 residues. CDR1 SGHTA and CDR2 FQGNSA come from the germline V gene. The CDR3 DNA is TGTGCCAGCAGCTTAGCAGGACAGTTAGGGGATACGCAGTATTTT. This translates into CASSLAGQLGDTQYF. The variable domain in full, with the rest retrieved from reference TRBV7-2 and TRBJ2-3, is GAGVSQSPSNKVTEKGKDVELRCDPISGHTALYWYRQSLGQGLEFLIYFQGNSAPDKSGLPSDRFSAERTGGSVSTLTIQRTQQEDSAVYLCASSLAGQLGDTQYFGPGTRLTVL.

This clone turned up a few times. The V call is TRBV6-5, the J call TRBJ1-2, with 7 nucleotides matching TRBD1. The CDR3 length is 15 residues. V was pared by 5 bases and J by 4 bases, with 10 bases of the junction left unmatched. CDR1 and CDR2 (germline): MNHEY, SVGAGI. Written as DNA, the CDR3 is TGTGCCAGCAGTCGGGACAGATTATCGCTCTATGGCTACACCTTC. It specifies CASSRDRLSLYGYTF.

This clone has a handful of counts. V and J are TRBV11-2 and TRBJ1-2; 10 bases map to TRBD1. This CDR3 spans 13 amino acids. The trim removed 5 bases at V and 5 bases at J, leaving 2 bases unmatched. Germline V gene data show CDR1 as SGHAT and CDR2 as FQNNGV. The CDR3 coding sequence is TGTGCCAGCAGCCAGGACAGGGGGTATGGCTACACCTTC. Translation: CASSQDRGYGYTF.

This clone occurred a few times. The chain combines TRBV7-9 with TRBJ2-2, with a possible D match to TRBD1 (6 bases). The germline V and J ends were trimmed by 11 bases and 6 bases, with 22 bases remaining between them. Germline CDR1 reads SEHNR; CDR2 reads FQNEAQ (reference sequence). CDR3 length: 15 amino acids. The CDR3 DNA follows: TGTGCCGGCAAAGTGAAAAACAGGGCCGCCGGGGAGCTGTTTTTT. Its protein is CAGKVKNRAAGELFF.

V usage is TRBV18 and J usage is TRBJ2-7, with 9 bases aligning to TRBD1. The V segment lost 0 bases and the J segment 1 base; nucleotides outside the gene matches: 7. The CDR3 totals 17 residues. The V gene's germline CDR1 is KGHSH and CDR2 LQKENI. In nucleotides, the CDR3 is TGTGCCAGCTCACCACCGGGACAGGGAGGGAAATCCTACGAGCAGTACTTC. Translation gives CASSPPGQGGKSYEQYF. Supplemented by reference TRBV18 and TRBJ2-7, the full variable domain reads NAGVMQNPRHLVRRRGQEARLRCSPMKGHSHVYWYRQLPEEGLKFMVYLQKENIIDESGMPKERFSAEFPKEGPSILRIQQVVRGDSAAYFCASSPPGQGGKSYEQYFGPGTRLTVT.

This clone has a single count. The chain employs TRBV7-9 and TRBJ2-7; TRBD1 matches 8 bases. Germline V gene sequence: CDR1 SEHNR, CDR2 FQNEAQ (reference sequence). V was pared by 5 bases and J by 2 bases, with 5 bases of the junction left unmatched. There are 14 residues in the CDR3. CDR3 coding DNA: TGTGCCAGCAGCAACGGACAGGGCCCCTACGAGCAGTACTTC. Its translation: CASSNGQGPYEQYF.